The table lists the clone carrying this TCR beta chain with many counts. Its antigen is unidentified. Profiling relied on immunoSEQ multiplex PCR, and the TCRdb table lists in-frame clones only, not all of them. The repertoire holds some 1 million clones, with about 75% as singletons. The data were taken from a study of shared clonotypes between healthy human individuals. Study-wide background: The donor group consisted of two women and three men, aged 18 to 49. Three plates were used per donor for CD4 naive, three for CD4 memory, two for CD8 naive and one for CD8 memory. Findings and limits, study-wide: Blood alone was sampled, and tissue repertoires likely differ.

All participating donors were Caucasian adults from Nashville, Tennessee. Per germline, CDR1 GTSNPN and CDR2 SVGIG (reference sequence). CDR3 length: 11 residues. Unmatched junction bases numbered 2, after V lost 5 bases and J lost 8 bases. The clonotype was recovered from a man aged 18 to 30 in good health. The sample was memory CD4+ T cells sorted from blood. Indicated subset: CD45RA-negative fraction. This chain joins TRBV30 and TRBJ1-2; 10 bases map to TRBD1. Written as DNA, the CDR3 is TGTGCCTGGTGGGACAGGGGCGGCTACACCTTC. Protein: CAWWDRGGYTF.